These T cell receptor beta chains were read from a single sample in a study of cytomegalovirus exposure and HLA in healthy donors. TCRdb's copy holds only in-frame clones and misses some; the assay was immunoSEQ multiplex PCR. This table has around 200,000 clones, around three quarters appearing once. What was sequenced was PBMCs. Receptors originate from a woman between 18 and 29 years old in good health and CMV-seronegative. Each CDR3 is given with its conserved first and last residue. Each record gives: J gene, V gene, CDR3 protein.

>TRBJ1-1|TRBV19
CASSLTGGDTEAFF
>TRBJ2-7|TRBV19
CASSNRVSSYEQYF
>TRBJ2-3|TRBV4-2
CASSQGGLEGLSDTQYF
>TRBJ1-1|TRBV30
CAWSGIGGAEAFF
>TRBJ1-6|TRBV7-6
CASSLSEGTNNSPLHF
>TRBJ2-7|TRBV6-6
CASRDRGRYYEQYF
>TRBJ2-7|TRBV6-5
CASNPGGLAYEQYF
>TRBJ2-1|TRBV5-1
CASSLDLAGGYNEQFF
>TRBJ1-1|TRBV20-1
CSGCEGTEAFF
>TRBJ2-7|TRBV19
CASRGAGSYEQYF
>TRBJ2-5|TRBV25-1
CASRTDREGRETQYF
>TRBJ1-4|TRBV7-9
CASSLEGAGTNEKLFF
>TRBJ1-1|TRBV7-3
CASSSDRTDTEAFF
>TRBJ2-3|TRBV5-1
CASSLGQGIIYF
>TRBJ1-2|TRBV28
CASSSFDPQGKDYYYGYTF
>TRBJ1-5|TRBV4-1
CASSQVGQHQPQHF
>TRBJ1-1|TRBV27
CASSLLRGRMDLGEAFF
>TRBJ2-1|TRBV28
CASSPWTAEQFF
>TRBJ2-7|TRBV20-1
CSARRDYEQYF
>TRBJ2-7|TRBV5-1
CASSLGQSTYEQYF
>TRBJ2-1|TRBV7-2
CASSPTRVNHEQFF
>TRBJ1-1|TRBV19
CASSMTATARGAFF
>TRBJ1-5|TRBV7-2
CASSLPGTGSQPQHF
>TRBJ2-2|TRBV27
CASSLRGELFF
>TRBJ1-2|TRBV28
CASSSTQGASDGYTF
>TRBJ2-7|TRBV7-3
CASSLGTGRDEQYF
>TRBJ2-1|TRBV10-3
CAISEAGGEQFF
>TRBJ2-5|TRBV5-1
CASSLPSLAEETQYF
>TRBJ2-7|TRBV19
CASSISGRGGSYEQYF
>TRBJ2-5|TRBV6-1
CATETGSRETQYF
>TRBJ2-2|TRBV5-1
CASRGQPGVDVGELFF
>TRBJ2-7|TRBV10-2
CASSEGGLAGFFYEQYF
>TRBJ2-7|TRBV11-2
CASTPSDRSYEQYF
>TRBJ1-5|TRBV28
CATLARNQPQHF
>TRBJ2-7|TRBV6-6
CASSYPGSYEQYF
>TRBJ2-3|TRBV27
CASSGDRSTDTQYF
>TRBJ2-3|TRBV5-1
CASSNRDRGRTDTQYF
>TRBJ1-2|TRBV6-5
CASSYSNRGYGYTF
>TRBJ2-3|TRBV5-4
CASSFVTSADTQYF
>TRBJ2-5|TRBV28
CASTSYDYSGETQYF
>TRBJ2-7|TRBV28
CASSLGTSYEQYF
>TRBJ1-2|TRBV7-9
CASSSSGGQKSYTF
>TRBJ2-1|TRBV10-1
CASSPGRQGDNEQFF
>TRBJ2-2|TRBV5-6
CASSLGRGAGTGELFF
>TRBJ1-2|TRBV6-5
CASSPRDNYNYGYTF
>TRBJ1-6|TRBV19
CASSGGQGAGSPLHF
>TRBJ2-2|TRBV6-1
CASSEFWGLDNTGELFF
>TRBJ2-7|TRBV6-5
CASSEWGTGGEQYF
>TRBJ1-6|TRBV28
CASSSATGGGSPLHF
>TRBJ2-7|TRBV29-1
CSVEAVGQTRPREQYF
>TRBJ1-4|TRBV6-5
CASSYEISTNEKLFF
>TRBJ2-7|TRBV5-1
CASSFILAGVSYEQYF
>TRBJ2-2|TRBV5-1
CASSSHGANTGELFF
>TRBJ1-4|TRBV19
CASSTPQLNEKLFF
>TRBJ2-3|TRBV9
CASSSGTSGRLVTDTQYF
>TRBJ2-2|TRBV28
CASKAVGTSGELFF